The rows below give T cell receptor beta chains drawn from one sample of a study of OX40 agonist ivuxolimab in advanced cancers. This table comes from immunoSEQ multiplex PCR, and its TCRdb copy is limited to in-frame clones, with some not included. The sample has 50,000 to 70,000 clones, roughly 84% seen once; the top ten hold approximately 0.61%. The specimen comprised CD4+ or CD8+ T cells sorted from blood, sampled in a trial of the OX40 agonist ivuxolimab. The receptors come from an adult with an advanced solid tumor such as melanoma, head and neck, liver or kidney cancer. The CDR3 runs from the conserved cysteine through the conserved F or W. D genes are given only for firm matches. Clone size is shown for a subset of rows, as once, few, many or a class of expanded clone.

v_gene	d_gene	j_gene	abundance	CDR3nt	CDR3aa
TRBV10-1	TRBD1	TRBJ2-1	.	TGCGCCAGCAGTGAGTCGTGCCGGGACAGGGTGGGCGATGAGCAGTTCTTC	CASSESCRDRVGDEQFF
TRBV27	.	TRBJ2-7	once	TGTGCCAGCAGTTCGGACCGAACCCCCTACGAGCAGTACTTC	CASSSDRTPYEQYF
TRBV7-9	.	TRBJ2-1	.	TGTGCCAGCAGCTTAGGACAGGCTAGAGACAATGAGCAGTTCTTC	CASSLGQARDNEQFF
TRBV7-2	.	TRBJ1-5	.	TGTGCCAGCAGCTTGGTGCCACAGCAGCCCCAGCATTTT	CASSLVPQQPQHF
TRBV28	TRBD2	TRBJ2-3	.	TGTGCCAGCAGTTCCTTAGCGGGAGCTGAGTTTACGCAGTATTTT	CASSSLAGAEFTQYF
TRBV7-8	.	TRBJ1-2	few	TGTGCCAGCAGCTTTTTCGATAATGGCTACACCTTC	CASSFFDNGYTF
TRBV19	.	TRBJ1-4	.	TGTGCCAGTAGTATAGGAGGAGTGGGGGAAAAACTGTTTTTT	CASSIGGVGEKLFF
TRBV29-1	.	TRBJ1-1	.	TGCACCGTCCGGGCAGACACTGAAGCTTTCTTT	CTVRADTEAFF
TRBV5-1	.	TRBJ2-3	.	TGCGCCAGCAGCCGGGACAAAGATACGCAGTATTTT	CASSRDKDTQYF
TRBV5-4	.	TRBJ2-6	once	TGTGCCAGCAGCCTCGAGGGGGCCAACGTCCTGACTTTC	CASSLEGANVLTF
TRBV30	TRBD2	TRBJ2-2	.	TGTGCCTGGAGTCTAGCGGGAGCCGGGGAGCTGTTTTTT	CAWSLAGAGELFF
TRBV11-2	TRBD1	TRBJ2-3	few	TGTGCCAGCAGCCAAAGGACAGGGATCACAGATACGCAGTATTTT	CASSQRTGITDTQYF
TRBV5-1	.	TRBJ2-7	.	TGTGCCAGCAGCTTGGCCGAGGGCAGGGCGGGAGAGCAGTACTTC	CASSLAEGRAGEQYF
TRBV7-9	.	TRBJ2-2	.	TGTGCCAGCAGCCCAAGGGCGGGGATTAACACCGGGGAGCTGTTTTTT	CASSPRAGINTGELFF
TRBV6-6	TRBD1	TRBJ1-1	once	TGTGCCAGCACTCAAGCCGGGACAGGAGAAGCTTTCTTT	CASTQAGTGEAFF
TRBV19	.	TRBJ2-7	.	TGTGCCAGTAGTATAGGGGGGTCCTCCTACGAGCAGTACTTC	CASSIGGSSYEQYF
TRBV11-2	.	TRBJ1-5	.	TGTGCCAGCAGCCCTACCGGGGGGAATCAGCCCCAGCATTTT	CASSPTGGNQPQHF
TRBV5-8	.	TRBJ2-3	.	TGTGCCAGCAGCTGGAACCGAGGGGGGGTGAATACGCAGTATTTT	CASSWNRGGVNTQYF
TRBV30	.	TRBJ1-5	.	TGTGCCTGGAGTCCTGTTGTTGGGCCCCAGCATTTT	CAWSPVVGPQHF
TRBV5-1	.	TRBJ2-5	.	TGCGCCAGCAGCCTTCTGGGAGAGTCACAAGAGACCCAGTACTTC	CASSLLGESQETQYF
TRBV13	TRBD1	TRBJ2-5	.	TGTGCCAGCAGCTCAGGGGGCTGGGGCGAGACCCAGTACTTC	CASSSGGWGETQYF
TRBV5-6	.	TRBJ1-3	few	TGTGCCAGCAGCTTTGACTCCCGAAACACCATATATTTT	CASSFDSRNTIYF
TRBV5-1	TRBD1	TRBJ2-3	.	TGCGCCAGCAGAACAGGGGGCAGCACAGATACGCAGTATTTT	CASRTGGSTDTQYF
TRBV7-3	TRBD2	TRBJ2-3	.	TGTGCCAGCAGCTTAACGGCGGGGGTGGGCACAGATACGCAGTATTTT	CASSLTAGVGTDTQYF
TRBV12-1	.	TRBJ2-2	.	TGTGCCAGCAGCGAGGTGTGCGGGAGGGGAACCGGGGAGCTGTTTTTT	CASSEVCGRGTGELFF
TRBV7-3	.	TRBJ2-5	.	TGTGCCAGCAGCTTTGAGACCTCACCGACCTACCAAGAGACCCAGTACTTC	CASSFETSPTYQETQYF
TRBV29-1	TRBD1	TRBJ1-1	.	TGCAGCGCCCGGACAGGTAACACTGAAGCTTTCTTT	CSARTGNTEAFF
TRBV14	TRBD1	TRBJ2-2	.	TGTGCCAGCAGCCAAGCAACGGGACAGGGGGTAACCGGGGAGCTGTTTTTT	CASSQATGQGVTGELFF
TRBV19	.	TRBJ2-2	.	TGTGCCAGTAGTAAGGCCCGAGCTACACACACCGGGGAGCTGTTTTTT	CASSKARATHTGELFF
TRBV30	.	TRBJ1-5	few	TGTGCCTGGAGTATACAGAGGCATCAGCCCCAGCATTTT	CAWSIQRHQPQHF
TRBV7-3	.	TRBJ1-1	.	TGTGCCAGCAGCCGTGCAGGGGTCATTAGGCAGAACACTGAAGCTTTCTTT	CASSRAGVIRQNTEAFF
TRBV5-4	.	TRBJ1-3	.	TGTGCCAGCAGCCCCCAAGCTGGAAACACCATATATTTT	CASSPQAGNTIYF
TRBV28	.	TRBJ2-6	.	TGTGCCAGCAACGGACAGCGCTACTCTGGGGCCAACGTCCTGACTTTC	CASNGQRYSGANVLTF
TRBV9	.	TRBJ1-2	.	TGTGCCAGCAGCGTAAATACGGGGAACTATGGCTACACCTTC	CASSVNTGNYGYTF
TRBV15	TRBD2	TRBJ2-5	.	TGTGCCACCAGCAGAGGGGTTGCTAGCGGGGGGGAAGAGACCCAGTACTTC	CATSRGVASGGEETQYF
TRBV5-4	TRBD2	TRBJ2-1	.	TGTGCCAGCAGCTCGGGACTAGCGGGGTGGGATGAGCAGTTCTTC	CASSSGLAGWDEQFF
TRBV5-1	TRBD2	TRBJ2-5	.	TGCGCCAGCAGCTCCTCAGCGGGGCTGGGGGAGACCCAGTACTTC	CASSSSAGLGETQYF
TRBV2	.	TRBJ2-5	.	TGTGCCAGCAGTGTCCCGGGCGGGGAGACCCAGTACTTC	CASSVPGGETQYF
TRBV7-2	TRBD1	TRBJ1-1	.	TGTGCCAGCAGCTGGGACAGGGACGGCGAAGCTTTCTTT	CASSWDRDGEAFF
TRBV7-2	TRBD2	TRBJ2-2	.	TGTGCCAGCAGCTCCCTAGCGGGGCTTAGGGCCGGGGAGCTGTTTTTT	CASSSLAGLRAGELFF
TRBV5-8	.	TRBJ2-7	.	TGTGCCAGCAGCTTGGTACCACAACGGGACGAGCAGTACTTC	CASSLVPQRDEQYF
TRBV19	.	TRBJ1-5	.	TGTGCCAGTAGTAAGGACGGGGGAAGAGGCAATCAGCCCCAGCATTTT	CASSKDGGRGNQPQHF
TRBV28	TRBD2	TRBJ2-3	once	TGTGCCAGCAGTTTATGGACTCAGACTAGCGGGAGGGACACAGATACGCAGTATTTT	CASSLWTQTSGRDTDTQYF
TRBV14	.	TRBJ2-1	.	TGTGCCAACCACTCGGTAGGGGCGCGATATGAGCAGTTCTTC	CANHSVGARYEQFF
TRBV5-1	.	TRBJ2-1	.	TGCGCCAGCAGCTTGGAGGTGGGAGGGGGCAATGAGCAGTTCTTC	CASSLEVGGGNEQFF